The present T cell receptor beta chain was sequenced within a study of T cells in localized non-small cell lung cancer. TCRdb keeps only in-frame clones here, not all; method: immunoSEQ multiplex PCR. The sample contains 20,000 to 30,000 clones, about 86% of which appear only once. Germline CDR1 and CDR2: LNHDA and SQIVND (reference sequence). This CDR3 is 15 amino acids long. Trimming removed 3 bases at V and 0 bases at J, with 9 bases between. Sample: peripheral blood, taken before any cancer treatment. This sequence joins TRBV19 and TRBJ1-3; D ambiguous. The sequence derives from a male donor aged 60 or older with stage II squamous cell lung carcinoma. The CDR3 DNA reads TGTGCCAGTAGTATTGGGATAGTCTCTGGAAACACCATATATTTT. Translation: CASSIGIVSGNTIYF.